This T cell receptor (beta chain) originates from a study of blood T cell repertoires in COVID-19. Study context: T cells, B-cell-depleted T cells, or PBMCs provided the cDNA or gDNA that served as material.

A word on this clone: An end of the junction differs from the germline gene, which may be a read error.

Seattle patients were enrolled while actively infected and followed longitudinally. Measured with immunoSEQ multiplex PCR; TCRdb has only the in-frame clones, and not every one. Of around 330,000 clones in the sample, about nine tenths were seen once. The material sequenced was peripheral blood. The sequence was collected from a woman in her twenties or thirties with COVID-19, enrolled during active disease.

The CDR3 DNA sequence: TGTGCCACGAGTGCGGACTATGGCTACACCTTC. Translating gives CATSADYGYTF. The chain carries TRBV24-1 and TRBJ1-2; D gene ambiguous. There are 11 residues in the CDR3. Germline CDR1 KGHDR, CDR2 SFDVKD.